The next 7 T cell receptor beta chains were all read from a single sample in a study of shared clonotypes between healthy human individuals. Clones were sequenced by immunoSEQ multiplex PCR, and TCRdb holds only the in-frame ones, with some missing. The repertoire has a few million clones, around 90% of them found once; the top ten carry around 0.14%. Sequencing was done on a sample of naive CD4+ T cells sorted from blood. As to subset: CD45RA+ positively selected. Every receptor here comes from a man between 18 and 35 years old in good health.

Concerning this clone: The identical CDR3 is also encoded by other nucleotide sequences in the sample. This sequence joins TRBV5-1 and TRBJ1-1; TRBD1 matches at 8 bases. V gave up 0 bases and J gave up 0 bases; unmatched junction bases: 4. From germline, CDR1 is SGHRS and CDR2 YFSETQ. The CDR3 has 16 residues. This chain's CDR3 is CASSLGTGSMNTEAFF. In nucleotides, the CDR3 is TGCGCCAGCAGCTTGGGGACAGGGTCCATGAACACTGAAGCTTTCTTT.

To note about this clone: The sample contains more than one DNA sequence encoding this CDR3. The chain is built from TRBV6-6 and TRBJ2-7; no definite D call. Germline V gives CDR1 MNHNY, CDR2 SVGAGI (reference sequence). V was cut by 8 bases and J by 3 bases, with 11 bases left in between. The length of the CDR3 is 12 residues. The chain's CDR3 is CASSRVGYEQYF. The CDR3 DNA reads as TGTGCCAGCTCCCGGGTCGGCTACGAGCAGTACTTC.

The J gene is TRBJ2-3, the V gene TRBV28; no firm D call. The CDR3 contains 16 residues. Germline CDR1 and CDR2: MDHEN and SYDVKM. V lost 6 bases, J lost 1 base, and 17 bases lay in between. The CDR3 DNA reads TGTGCCAGCAGCCCAGACACCTTCCTGGGCACAGATACGCAGTATTTT. It translates to CASSPDTFLGTDTQYF.

The V gene is TRBV19, the J gene TRBJ1-4; 7 bases agree with TRBD1. V gave up 7 bases and J gave up 4 bases; unmatched junction bases: 9. Germline V lookup: CDR1 LNHDA, CDR2 SQIVND (reference sequence). CDR3 length equals 15 residues. The DNA of the CDR3 is TGTGCCAGTACTCCCTCGGGGACAGTTAATGAAAAACTGTTTTTT. It specifies CASTPSGTVNEKLFF.

This chain uses TRBV7-9 with TRBJ1-4; the D is unclear. CDR3 length: 18 residues. The V gene's germline CDR1 is SEHNR and CDR2 FQNEAQ (reference sequence). V lost 1 base and J lost 0, with 15 bases in between. CDR3: CASSLGLRQATTNEKLFF. The CDR3 DNA follows: TGTGCCAGCAGCTTAGGATTGCGGCAGGCCACAACTAATGAAAAACTGTTTTTT. Using reference TRBV7-9 and TRBJ1-4 for the parts outside the CDR3, the full variable domain is DTGVSQNPRHKITKRGQNVTFRCDPISEHNRLYWYRQTLGQGPEFLTYFQNEAQLEKSRLLSDRFSAERPKGSFSTLEIQRTEQGDSAMYLCASSLGLRQATTNEKLFFGSGTQLSVL.

J is TRBJ2-5 and V is TRBV6-6; no firm D call. The J call is doubtful: the DNA matches TRBJ2-7 better. The germline V gene has CDR1 MNHNY and CDR2 SVGAGI (reference sequence). The CDR3 extends over 13 amino acids. The CDR3 DNA is TGTGCCAGCAGTTCGGTTCACCTGTCCGAGCAGTACTTC. Translated, it gives CASSSVHLSEQYF.

The chain uses TRBV7-9 and TRBJ2-1; TRBD2 matches 8 bases. CDR3 length: 15 residues. The V gene's germline CDR1 is SEHNR and CDR2 FQNEAQ (reference sequence). The junction had 12 bases not matched to a gene; V was cut back by 7 bases and J by 7 bases. The CDR3: CASTYLRGGRNEQFF. Written as DNA, the CDR3 is TGTGCCAGCACCTACCTTCGGGGGGGCCGGAATGAGCAGTTCTTC.